This T cell receptor beta chain was identified during a study of post-analysis software for immune sequencing data. The library was made from cDNA and included unique molecular identifiers. Each CDR3 protein is one row after TCRdb ran MiXCR on the PCR reads. This table holds fewer than 700,000 distinct CDR3 sequences, roughly 46% found once. Points on this clonotype: The antigen is not known. One junction end disagrees with the germline gene, perhaps due to a read error.

This CDR3 has 14 amino acids. The V gene's germline CDR1 is MNHNY and CDR2 SVGAGI (reference sequence). Whole-study results and caveats: Included in a set of roughly 5 TRBV segments more frequent in patients than controls were TRBV5-6, TRBV5-1 and TRBV20-1.

V and J are TRBV6-6 and TRBJ2-1; D unclear. The tail of the sequence fits TRBJ2-7 better, so the J call may be wrong. Sequenced input: blood. This receptor was taken from a girl aged 5-17 years with multiple sclerosis. The CDR3 region is CASRTGPFPYEQYF. Here the CDR3 DNA reads TGTGCCAGCAGGACCGGGCCCTTCCCCTATGAGCAGTACTTC.